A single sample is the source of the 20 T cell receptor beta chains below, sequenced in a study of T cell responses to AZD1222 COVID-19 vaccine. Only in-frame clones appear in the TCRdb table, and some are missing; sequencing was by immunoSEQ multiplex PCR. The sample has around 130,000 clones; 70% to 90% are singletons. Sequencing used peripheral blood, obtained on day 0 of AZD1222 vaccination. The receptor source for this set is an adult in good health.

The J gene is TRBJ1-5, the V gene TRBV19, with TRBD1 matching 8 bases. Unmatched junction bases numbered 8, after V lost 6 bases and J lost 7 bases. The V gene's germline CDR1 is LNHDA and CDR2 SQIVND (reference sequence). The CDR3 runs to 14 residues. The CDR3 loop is CASRVPGQEQPQHF. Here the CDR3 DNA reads TGTGCCAGTAGGGTCCCGGGACAGGAGCAGCCCCAGCATTTT.

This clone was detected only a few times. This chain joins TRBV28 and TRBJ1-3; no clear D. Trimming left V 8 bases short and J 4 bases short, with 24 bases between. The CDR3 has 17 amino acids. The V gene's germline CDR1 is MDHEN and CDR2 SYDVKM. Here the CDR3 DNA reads TGTGCCAGCCAAAGCTACGACTCGGATTCGGGAGGAAACACCATATATTTT. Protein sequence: CASQSYDSDSGGNTIYF. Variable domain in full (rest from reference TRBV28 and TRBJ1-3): DVKVTQSSRYLVKRTGEKVFLECVQDMDHENMFWYRQDPGLGLRLIYFSYDVKMKEKGDIPEGYSVSREKKERFSLILESASTNQTSMYLCASQSYDSDSGGNTIYFGEGSWLTVV.

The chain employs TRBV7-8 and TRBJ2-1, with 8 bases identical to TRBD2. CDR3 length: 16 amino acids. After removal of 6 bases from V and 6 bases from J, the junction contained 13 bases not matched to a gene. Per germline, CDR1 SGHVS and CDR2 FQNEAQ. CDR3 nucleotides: TGTGCCAGCAGACGACTCGGGACTAGTATCGCCAATGAGCAGTTCTTC. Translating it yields CASRRLGTSIANEQFF.

CDR3 amino acids: CASTPFSNMNTEAFF. CDR3 sequence (DNA): TGTGCCAGCACCCCCTTCTCGAACATGAACACTGAAGCTTTCTTT. This rearrangement joins TRBV27 to TRBJ1-1; D call uncertain. V lost 7 bases and J lost 0, with 15 bases in between. This CDR3 region has 15 residues. The germline CDR1 and CDR2 sequences are MNHEY and SMNVEV (reference sequence).

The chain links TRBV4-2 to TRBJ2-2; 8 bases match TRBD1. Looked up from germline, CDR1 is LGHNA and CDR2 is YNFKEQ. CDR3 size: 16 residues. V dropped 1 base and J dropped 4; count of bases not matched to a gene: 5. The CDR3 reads CASSQGQGASTGELFF. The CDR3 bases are TGTGCCAGCAGCCAAGGCCAGGGGGCGAGCACCGGGGAGCTGTTTTTT.

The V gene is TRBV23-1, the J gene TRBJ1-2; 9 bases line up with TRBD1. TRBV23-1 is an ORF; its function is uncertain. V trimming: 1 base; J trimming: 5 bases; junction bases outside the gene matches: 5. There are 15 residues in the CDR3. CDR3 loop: CASSQWGQGGYGYTF. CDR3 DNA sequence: TGCGCCAGCAGTCAATGGGGACAGGGCGGGTATGGCTACACCTTC.

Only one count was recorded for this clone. The CDR3 is CASSLGRLMNTEAFF. The DNA for the CDR3 is TGTGCCAGCAGCTTAGGGCGGCTCATGAACACTGAAGCTTTCTTT. This rearrangement joins TRBV7-2 to TRBJ1-1; D is undetermined. The length of the CDR3 is 15 residues. V was trimmed by 1 base and J by 0 bases, leaving 9 bases between them. Per the germline V gene, CDR1 is SGHTA and CDR2 is FQGNSA. Filled out from reference TRBV7-2 and TRBJ1-1, the complete variable domain reads GAGVSQSPSNKVTEKGKDVELRCDPISGHTALYWYRQSLGQGLEFLIYFQGNSAPDKSGLPSDRFSAERTGGSVSTLTIQRTQQEDSAVYLCASSLGRLMNTEAFFGQGTRLTVV.

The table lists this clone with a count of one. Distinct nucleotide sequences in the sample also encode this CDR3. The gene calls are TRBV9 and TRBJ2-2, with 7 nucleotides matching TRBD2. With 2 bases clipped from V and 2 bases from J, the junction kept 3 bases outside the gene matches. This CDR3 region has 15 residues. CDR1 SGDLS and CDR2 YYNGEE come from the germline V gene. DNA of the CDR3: TGTGCCAGCAGCGTTGGCGGGAGAAACACCGGGGAGCTGTTTTTT. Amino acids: CASSVGGRNTGELFF.

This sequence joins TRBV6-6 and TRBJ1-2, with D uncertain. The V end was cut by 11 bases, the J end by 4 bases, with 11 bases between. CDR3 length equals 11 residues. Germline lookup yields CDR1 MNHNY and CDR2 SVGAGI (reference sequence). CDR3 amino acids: CAAEGFYGYTF. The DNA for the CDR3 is TGTGCCGCGGAGGGATTCTATGGCTACACCTTC.

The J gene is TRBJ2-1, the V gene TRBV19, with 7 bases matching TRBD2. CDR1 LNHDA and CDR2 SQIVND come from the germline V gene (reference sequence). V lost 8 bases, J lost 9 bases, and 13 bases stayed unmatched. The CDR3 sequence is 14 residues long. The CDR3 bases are TGTGCCAGTGCTAGTGAGCCTAGCGGAAGTGAGCAGTTCTTC. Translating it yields CASASEPSGSEQFF. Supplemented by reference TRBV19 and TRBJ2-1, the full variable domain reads DGGITQSPKYLFRKEGQNVTLSCEQNLNHDAMYWYRQDPGQGLRLIYYSQIVNDFQKGDIAEGYSVSREKKESFPLTVTSAQKNPTAFYLCASASEPSGSEQFFGPGTRLTVL.

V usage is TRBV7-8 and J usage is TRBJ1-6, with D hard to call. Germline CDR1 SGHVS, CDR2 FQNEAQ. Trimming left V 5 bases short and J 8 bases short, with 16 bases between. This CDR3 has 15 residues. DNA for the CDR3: TGTGCCAGCAGCCCTTTCGGGCAGATTGATTCACCCCTCCACTTT. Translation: CASSPFGQIDSPLHF.

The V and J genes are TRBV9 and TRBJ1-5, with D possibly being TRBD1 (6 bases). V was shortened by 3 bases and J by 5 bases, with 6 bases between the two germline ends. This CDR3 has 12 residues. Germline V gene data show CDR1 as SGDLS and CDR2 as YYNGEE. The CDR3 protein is CASSAGDQPQHF. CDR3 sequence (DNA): TGTGCCAGCAGCGCAGGGGATCAGCCCCAGCATTTT. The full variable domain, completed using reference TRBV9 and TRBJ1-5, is DSGVTQTPKHLITATGQRVTLRCSPRSGDLSVYWYQQSLDQGLQFLIQYYNGEERAKGNILERFSAQQFPDLHSELNLSSLELGDSALYFCASSAGDQPQHFGDGTRLSIL.

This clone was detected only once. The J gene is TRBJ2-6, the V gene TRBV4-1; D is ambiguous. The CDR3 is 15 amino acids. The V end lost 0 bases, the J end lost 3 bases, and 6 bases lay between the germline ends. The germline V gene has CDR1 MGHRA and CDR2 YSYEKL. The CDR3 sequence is CASSQEGNGANVLTF. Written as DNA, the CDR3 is TGCGCCAGCAGCCAAGAAGGAAATGGGGCCAACGTCCTGACTTTC.

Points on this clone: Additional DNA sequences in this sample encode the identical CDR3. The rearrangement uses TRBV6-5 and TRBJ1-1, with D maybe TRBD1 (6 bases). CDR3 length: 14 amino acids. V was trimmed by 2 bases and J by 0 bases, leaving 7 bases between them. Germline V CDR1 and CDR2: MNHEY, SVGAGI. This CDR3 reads CASSYGQLNTEAFF. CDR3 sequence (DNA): TGTGCCAGCAGTTACGGACAGTTGAACACTGAAGCTTTCTTT.

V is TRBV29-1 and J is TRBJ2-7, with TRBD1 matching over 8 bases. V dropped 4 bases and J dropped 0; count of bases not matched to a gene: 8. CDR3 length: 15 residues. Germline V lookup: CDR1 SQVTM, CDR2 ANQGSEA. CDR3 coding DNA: TGCAGCGTTGTGCCCGGGACAGGACCCTCCTACGAGCAGTACTTC. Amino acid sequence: CSVVPGTGPSYEQYF.

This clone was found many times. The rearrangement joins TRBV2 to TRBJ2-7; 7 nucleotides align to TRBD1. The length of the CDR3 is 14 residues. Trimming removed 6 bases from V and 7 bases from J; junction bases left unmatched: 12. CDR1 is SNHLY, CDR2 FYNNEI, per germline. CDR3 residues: CASRLGQLLVEQYF. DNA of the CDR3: TGTGCCAGCAGATTGGGACAGTTATTGGTGGAGCAGTACTTC. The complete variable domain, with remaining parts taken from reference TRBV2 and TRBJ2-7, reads EPEVTQTPSHQVTQMGQEVILRCVPISNHLYFYWYRQILGQKVEFLVSFYNNEISEKSEIFDDQFSVERPDGSNFTLKIRSTKLEDSAMYFCASRLGQLLVEQYFGPGTRLTVT.

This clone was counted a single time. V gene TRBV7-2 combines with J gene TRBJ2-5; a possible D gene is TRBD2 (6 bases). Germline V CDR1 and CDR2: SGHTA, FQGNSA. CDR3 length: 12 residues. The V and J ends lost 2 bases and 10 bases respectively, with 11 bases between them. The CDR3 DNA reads TGTGCCAGCAGCTTACGTCGGGGGTTCCAGTACTTC. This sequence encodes CASSLRRGFQYF.

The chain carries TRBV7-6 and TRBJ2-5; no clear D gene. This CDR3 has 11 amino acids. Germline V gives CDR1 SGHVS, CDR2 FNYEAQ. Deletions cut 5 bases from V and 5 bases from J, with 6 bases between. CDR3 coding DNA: TGTGCCAGCAGCGCCCAGGAGACCCAGTACTTC. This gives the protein CASSAQETQYF.

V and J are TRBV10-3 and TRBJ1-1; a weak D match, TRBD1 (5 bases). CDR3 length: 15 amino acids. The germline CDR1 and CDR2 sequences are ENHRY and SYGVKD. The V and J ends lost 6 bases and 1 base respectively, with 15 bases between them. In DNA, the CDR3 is TGTGCCATCAGACCGATAGACAGCCAGAACACTGAAGCTTTCTTT. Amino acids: CAIRPIDSQNTEAFF.

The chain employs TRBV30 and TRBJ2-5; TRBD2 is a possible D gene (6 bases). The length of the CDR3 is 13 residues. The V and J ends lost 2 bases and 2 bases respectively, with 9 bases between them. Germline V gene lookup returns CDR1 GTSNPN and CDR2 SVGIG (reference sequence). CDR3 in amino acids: CAWSTRGQETQYF. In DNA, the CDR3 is TGTGCCTGGAGTACCCGGGGGCAAGAGACCCAGTACTTC.